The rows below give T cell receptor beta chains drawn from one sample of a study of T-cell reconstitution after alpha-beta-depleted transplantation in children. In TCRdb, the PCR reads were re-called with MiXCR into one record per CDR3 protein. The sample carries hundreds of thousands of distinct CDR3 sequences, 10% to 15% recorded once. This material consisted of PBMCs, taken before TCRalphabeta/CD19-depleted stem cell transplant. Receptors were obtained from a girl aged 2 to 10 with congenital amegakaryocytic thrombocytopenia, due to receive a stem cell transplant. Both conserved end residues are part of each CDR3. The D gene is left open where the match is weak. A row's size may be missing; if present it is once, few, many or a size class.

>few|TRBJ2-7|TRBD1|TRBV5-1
TGCGCCAGCAGCTTGACAGGGGGCGCGGGATATTCCTACGAGCAGTACTTC
CASSLTGGAGYSYEQYF
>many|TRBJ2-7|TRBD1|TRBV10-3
TGTGCCATCGGGAAGGACAGGGGGGCCTACGAGCAGTACTTC
CAIGKDRGAYEQYF
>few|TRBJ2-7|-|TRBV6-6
TGTGCCAGCAGTTATGCGTCCGAGCAGTACTTC
CASSYASEQYF
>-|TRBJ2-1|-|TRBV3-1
TGTGCCAGCAGCCAGACTACTGTTGTTTACAATGAGCAGTTCTTC
CASSQTTVVYNEQFF
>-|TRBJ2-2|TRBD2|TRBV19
TGTGCCAGTAGTATTAGCGGGTGGGGGTCGAACACCGGGGAGCTGTTTTTT
CASSISGWGSNTGELFF
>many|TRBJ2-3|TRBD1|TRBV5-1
TGCGCCAGCAGGGGACAGGGCACAGATACGCAGTATTTT
CASRGQGTDTQYF
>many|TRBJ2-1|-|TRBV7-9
TGTGCTCTGACGGGGCTAGCGTCCCACATTTCCTACAATGAGCAGTTCTTC
CALTGLASHISYNEQFF
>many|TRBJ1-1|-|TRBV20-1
TGCAGTGCTAGATACGGGGTCATGAACACTGAAGCTTTCTTT
CSARYGVMNTEAFF
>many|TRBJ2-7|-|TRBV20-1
TGCAGTGCTGGTGACCCAGACGAGCAGTACTTC
CSAGDPDEQYF
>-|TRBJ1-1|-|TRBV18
TGTGCCAGCTCACCTGCCGGGATCACTGAAGCTTTCTTT
CASSPAGITEAFF
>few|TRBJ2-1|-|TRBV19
TGTGCCAGTAGTATCCTAGGGTGGAATGAGCAGTTCTTC
CASSILGWNEQFF
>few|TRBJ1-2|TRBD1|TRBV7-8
TGTGCCAGCAGCCCTACTTTGGACAGGCAAAACTATGGCTACACCTTC
CASSPTLDRQNYGYTF
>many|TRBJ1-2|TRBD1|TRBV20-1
TGCAGTGCTAGGACAGGGGCGAGAGTTGCCGGCTATGGCTACACCTTC
CSARTGARVAGYGYTF
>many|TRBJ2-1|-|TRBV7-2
TGTGCCAGCACCGAAAAAGTCGGCAGGGATGAGCAGTTCTTC
CASTEKVGRDEQFF
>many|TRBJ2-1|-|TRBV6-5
TGTGCCAGCAGTTCCCCGGGACTGAGTAGCTCCTACAATGAGCAGTTCTTC
CASSSPGLSSSYNEQFF
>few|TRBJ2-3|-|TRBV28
TGTGCCAGCAGAGAACGTCGGGGAACTAGCACAGATACGCAGTATTTT
CASRERRGTSTDTQYF
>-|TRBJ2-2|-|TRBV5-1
TGCGCCAGCAGCGCCGGAGGAGGAGGCACCGGGGAGCTGTTTTTT
CASSAGGGGTGELFF
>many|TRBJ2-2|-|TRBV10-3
TGTGCCATCCGCGGGAACACCGGGGAGCTGTTTTTT
CAIRGNTGELFF
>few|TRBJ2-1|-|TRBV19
TGTGCCAGTAGAGGTGGGACACGCAATGAGCAGTTCTTC
CASRGGTRNEQFF
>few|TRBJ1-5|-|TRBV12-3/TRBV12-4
TGTGCCAGCAGTTTGGAACAGCTGGGACAGCCCCAGCATTTT
CASSLEQLGQPQHF
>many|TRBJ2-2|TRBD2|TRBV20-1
TGCAGTGCTACGACTAGCGTTAACACCGGGGAGCTGTTTTTT
CSATTSVNTGELFF
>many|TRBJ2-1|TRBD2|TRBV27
TGTGCCAGCAGGCCGGGACTAAAGTACAATGAGCAGTTCTTC
CASRPGLKYNEQFF